This T cell receptor beta chain was retrieved from a study of blood T cell repertoires in COVID-19. Study background: T cells, B-cell-depleted T cells, or PBMCs supplied cDNA or gDNA.

This CDR3 spans 18 amino acids. With V trimmed by 3 bases and J by 0 bases, 9 bases remained unmatched. CDR1 and CDR2 from the germline V gene are KGHSH and LQKENI. Participants, 18 to 89 years old, spanned approximately 25 US areas. Per the original data handling: Using reference gene primer amplification, nucleated cell counts were estimated. TCRdb's table, derived via immunoSEQ multiplex PCR, lists solely in-frame clones and lacks some. V and J calls and clone size follow that table, whereas D and trimming were derived from the DNA. Of 300,000 or so clones in the sample, about nine tenths were seen once.

The sample comprised PBMCs or T cells enriched from blood (not recorded which). This sequence originates from a woman in her thirties who had recovered from COVID-19. This rearrangement joins TRBV18 to TRBJ2-4, with 9 bases that match TRBD1. In DNA form, the CDR3 reads TGTGCCAGCTCACCGCGGACAGGGGTGTTCGTAGCCAAAAACATTCAGTACTTC. Amino acid sequence: CASSPRTGVFVAKNIQYF.